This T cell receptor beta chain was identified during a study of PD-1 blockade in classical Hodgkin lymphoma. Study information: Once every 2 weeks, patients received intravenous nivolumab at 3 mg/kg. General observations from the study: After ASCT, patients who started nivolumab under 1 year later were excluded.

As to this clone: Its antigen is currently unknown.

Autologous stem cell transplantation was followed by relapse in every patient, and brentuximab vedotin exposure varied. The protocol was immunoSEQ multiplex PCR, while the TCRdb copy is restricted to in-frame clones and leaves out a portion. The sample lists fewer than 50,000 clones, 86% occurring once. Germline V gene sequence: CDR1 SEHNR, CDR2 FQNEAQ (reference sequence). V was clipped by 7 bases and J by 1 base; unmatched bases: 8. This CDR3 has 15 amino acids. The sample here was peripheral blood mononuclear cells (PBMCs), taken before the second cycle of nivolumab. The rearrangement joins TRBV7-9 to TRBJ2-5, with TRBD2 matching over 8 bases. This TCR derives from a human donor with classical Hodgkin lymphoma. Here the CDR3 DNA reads TGTGCCAGCACCCCCCCCGGGAGGGGCCAAGAGACCCAGTACTTC. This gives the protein CASTPPGRGQETQYF.